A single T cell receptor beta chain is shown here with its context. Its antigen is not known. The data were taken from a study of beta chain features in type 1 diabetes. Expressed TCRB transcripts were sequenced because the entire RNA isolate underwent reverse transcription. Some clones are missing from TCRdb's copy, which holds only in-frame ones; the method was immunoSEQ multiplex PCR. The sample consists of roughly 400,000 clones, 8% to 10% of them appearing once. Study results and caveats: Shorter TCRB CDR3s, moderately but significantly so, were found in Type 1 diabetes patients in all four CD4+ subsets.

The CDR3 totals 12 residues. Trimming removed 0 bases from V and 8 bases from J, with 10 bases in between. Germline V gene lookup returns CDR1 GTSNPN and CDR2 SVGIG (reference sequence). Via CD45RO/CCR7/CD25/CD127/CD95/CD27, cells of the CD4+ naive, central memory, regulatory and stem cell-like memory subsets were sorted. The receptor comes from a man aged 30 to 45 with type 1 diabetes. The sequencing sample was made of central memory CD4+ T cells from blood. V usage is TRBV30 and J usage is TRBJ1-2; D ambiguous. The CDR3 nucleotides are TGTGCCTGGAGTGTACGGGTTCGGGGCTACACCTTC. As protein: CAWSVRVRGYTF. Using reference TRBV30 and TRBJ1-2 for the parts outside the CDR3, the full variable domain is SQTIHQWPATLVQPVGSPLSLECTVEGTSNPNLYWYRQAAGRGLQLLFYSVGIGQISSEVPQNLSASRPQDRQFILSSKKLLLSDSGFYLCAWSVRVRGYTFGSGTRLTVV.